A selection of T cell receptor beta chains follows, all from one sample in a study of shared clonotypes between healthy human individuals. Assay: immunoSEQ multiplex PCR; the TCRdb copy retains only in-frame clones and omits some. The sample has some 2 million clones; approximately 94% are singletons. Specimen: naive CD8+ T cells sorted from blood. The receptor source for this set is a man younger than 30 in good health. CDR3s include the opening cysteine and the closing phenylalanine or tryptophan. A D gene is named only where the DNA matches it firmly. Clone size is shown for a subset of rows, as once, few, many or a class of expanded clone.

CDR3 DNA	CDR3 protein	clone size	D gene	V gene	J gene
TGTGCCAGCAGCGGGACTTTGAGCGGCTACACCTTC	CASSGTLSGYTF	.	.	TRBV9	TRBJ1-2
TGTGCCAGCAGCCTCACGTATAGGCTATCCTACGAGCAGTACTTC	CASSLTYRLSYEQYF	.	.	TRBV5-7	TRBJ2-7
TGTGCCAGCAGCTTAGATCTGGGGGTGCTAGGGGACAATGAGCAGTTCTTC	CASSLDLGVLGDNEQFF	.	.	TRBV11-2	TRBJ2-1
TGTGCCAGCAGCCCCCGTATGGGGGGGGCGTCGCGGGAGCAGTACTTC	CASSPRMGGASREQYF	.	.	TRBV9	TRBJ2-7
TGTGCCAGTAGGGGGGCAGGGAATTCACCCCTCCACTTT	CASRGAGNSPLHF	.	.	TRBV19	TRBJ1-6
TGTGCCAGCAGTGAAGGTCAAGAGACCCAGTACTTC	CASSEGQETQYF	.	.	TRBV2	TRBJ2-5
TGTGCCAGCAGCTTCACTAGCGGGGGCACCGGGGAGCTGTTTTTT	CASSFTSGGTGELFF	.	TRBD2	TRBV7-6	TRBJ2-2
TGTGCCAGCAGCTTTGACGGGAGGGCCTACGAGCAGTACTTC	CASSFDGRAYEQYF	.	TRBD2	TRBV7-9	TRBJ2-7
TGTGCCAGCAGCTTAGGTTCTCACAAATTTAACTATGGCTACACCTTC	CASSLGSHKFNYGYTF	.	.	TRBV7-2	TRBJ1-2
TGTGCCAGCAGCCCGGGGCACTCCTACGAGCAGTACTTC	CASSPGHSYEQYF	.	.	TRBV6-1	TRBJ2-7
TGCGCCAGCAGAACAGGGGGCGAAGACTACGAGCAGTACTTC	CASRTGGEDYEQYF	.	TRBD1	TRBV10-2	TRBJ2-7
TGTGCCAGCAGTGCCGTGTTAGGGGGCCCTGAGACCCAGTACTTC	CASSAVLGGPETQYF	.	TRBD1	TRBV2	TRBJ2-5
TGCAGCGTGCGAACAGGGTACTCCTACAATGAGCAGTTCTTC	CSVRTGYSYNEQFF	.	.	TRBV29-1	TRBJ2-1
TGTGCCAGCAGCCAGGTAGCGGGTTTCTACAATGAGCAGTTCTTC	CASSQVAGFYNEQFF	.	TRBD2	TRBV7-9	TRBJ2-1
TGTGCCAGCAGTGACAGGGGCTCCTACAATGAGCAGTTCTTC	CASSDRGSYNEQFF	.	TRBD1	TRBV28	TRBJ2-1
TGTGCCAGCAGGGGGGGGAGCGGGACTACCTACGAGCAGTACTTC	CASRGGSGTTYEQYF	.	TRBD2	TRBV6-1	TRBJ2-7
TGTGCCAGCAGCTTGAGGACAGGGGGCGAGCAGTACTTC	CASSLRTGGEQYF	once	TRBD1	TRBV7-2	TRBJ2-7
TGTGCCAGCAGCTTACTATCACAGGGGCCAGTACTCGGTACGCAGTATTTT	CASSLLSQGPVLGTQYF	.	TRBD1	TRBV7-9	TRBJ2-3
TGTGCCAGCAGTTCGGGACAGGAGGTGGCTAATGAAAAACTGTTTTTT	CASSSGQEVANEKLFF	.	TRBD1	TRBV6-5	TRBJ1-4
TGTGCCAGCCGGACTAGCGGGAGCTACGAGCAGTACTTC	CASRTSGSYEQYF	.	TRBD2	TRBV25-1	TRBJ2-7
TGTGCTAGTGGTTGGGACAGGGGGAACTATGGCTACACCTTC	CASGWDRGNYGYTF	.	TRBD1	TRBV12-5	TRBJ1-2
TGTGCCAGCACCCCTGGGGGTTTGAACACTGAAGCTTTCTTT	CASTPGGLNTEAFF	.	.	TRBV6-6	TRBJ1-1
TGCGCCAGCAGCCAGGTCCCAGGGAAGGAGTCTGGAAACACCATATATTTT	CASSQVPGKESGNTIYF	.	.	TRBV4-1	TRBJ1-3
TGCGCCAGCAGCCAAGACAAACAGGGGACCACTGAAGCTTTCTTT	CASSQDKQGTTEAFF	.	TRBD1	TRBV4-1	TRBJ1-1
TGTGCCAGCAGCTTGGGTGGTGGAGCTGTCTACGAGCAGTACTTC	CASSLGGGAVYEQYF	.	.	TRBV5-6	TRBJ2-7
TGTGCCAGCAGTTTACGGCTAGGCGGGGGTCTGTTCTTC	CASSLRLGGGLFF	once	TRBD2	TRBV28	TRBJ2-1
TGTGCCAGCAGTTTAGTAGCGGGGGGAGGAGATACGCAGTATTTT	CASSLVAGGGDTQYF	.	TRBD2	TRBV28	TRBJ2-3